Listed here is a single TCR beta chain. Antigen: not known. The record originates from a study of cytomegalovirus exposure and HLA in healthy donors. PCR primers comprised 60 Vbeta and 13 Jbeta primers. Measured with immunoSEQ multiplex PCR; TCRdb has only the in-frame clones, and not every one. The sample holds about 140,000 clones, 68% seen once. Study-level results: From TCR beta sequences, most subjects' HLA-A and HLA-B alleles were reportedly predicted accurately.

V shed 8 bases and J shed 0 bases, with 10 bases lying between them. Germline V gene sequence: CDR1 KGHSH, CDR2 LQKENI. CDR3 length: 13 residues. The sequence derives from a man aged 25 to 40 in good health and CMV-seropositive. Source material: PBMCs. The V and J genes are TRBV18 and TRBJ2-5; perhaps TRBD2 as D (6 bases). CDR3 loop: CASLVADQETQYF. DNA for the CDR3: TGTGCCAGCCTGGTAGCGGACCAAGAGACCCAGTACTTC.